Following are 4 T cell receptor beta chains from one sample sequenced in a study of response to subunit inactivated influenza vaccine. A single record per CDR3 protein comes from TCRdb applying MiXCR to the RT-PCR reads. The profile shows around 750,000 distinct CDR3 sequences, 20% to 25% of them singletons. The specimen comprised PBMCs from blood, sampled 4 to 6 days after vaccination. The receptors were sampled from a man aged 50 or older who received an inactivated influenza vaccine.

The chain carries TRBV12-3 or TRBV12-4 and TRBJ1-1; unclear D gene. This CDR3 region has 13 residues. The germline V and J ends were trimmed by 8 bases and 1 base, with 11 bases remaining between them. CDR3 DNA sequence: TGTGCCAGCGAGCCCTGGACGAACACTGAAGCTTTCTTT. Its protein product is CASEPWTNTEAFF.

This clonotype was picked up one time. This chain connects TRBV5-1 to TRBJ2-6, with TRBD1 as a possible D gene (6 bases). Germline V CDR1 and CDR2: SGHRS, YFSETQ. Trimming stripped 0 bases from V and 2 bases from J, with 9 bases between. This CDR3 has 16 residues. CDR3 nucleotides: TGCGCCAGCAGCTTGGGACAGGAGGCTGGGGCCAACGTCCTGACTTTC. It codes for CASSLGQEAGANVLTF.

This clonotype occurred many times. The V call is TRBV5-1, the J call TRBJ2-5; 8 bases line up with TRBD2. Germline V gene data show CDR1 as SGHRS and CDR2 as YFSETQ. The CDR3 loop spans 15 amino acids. Trimming at V came to 4 bases and at J to 1 base, leaving 6 bases not matched to a gene. The CDR3 DNA is TGCGCCAGCAGCCAGGGTACTAGCGGCCAAGAGACCCAGTACTTC. It encodes CASSQGTSGQETQYF.

The gene calls are TRBV12-3 or TRBV12-4 and TRBJ2-5; a possible D gene is TRBD2 (6 bases). V was shortened by 5 bases and J by 5 bases, with 15 bases between the two germline ends. This CDR3 contains 14 residues. CDR3 bases: TGTGCCAGCAGTGAGGAGGGGATCTGGGAGACCCAGTACTTC. Protein product: CASSEEGIWETQYF.